Following are 5 T cell receptor beta chains from one sample sequenced in a study of T cells expressing NK-cell markers. For each CDR3 protein, TCRdb gives one entry from its re-call of the 5' RACE reads, without DNA. This listing includes about 400,000 distinct CDR3 sequences. Sequenced: blood T cells: a sorted CD56 or NKG2C T cell subset, CD4+ or CD8+ T cells, or bulk PBMC T cells (not recorded which). The receptors stem from a woman aged 50 to 60 in good health.

The chain uses TRBV3-1 and TRBJ2-3; no DNA is available, so the TRBD2 call from TCRdb remains unchecked. The CDR3 sequence is 16 residues long. Germline loops: CDR1 LGHDT, CDR2 YNNKEL (reference sequence). The CDR3 here is CASSPESGGGADTQYF.

The V and J genes are TRBV5-1 and TRBJ1-3. Germline V gene data show CDR1 as SGHRS and CDR2 as YFSETQ. This CDR3 has 16 amino acids. The CDR3 region is CASSLTEGRSGNTIYF.

The rearrangement links TRBV24-1 to TRBJ2-1; the TCRdb call, TRBD2, lacks DNA for checking. The CDR3 runs 17 residues. Germline CDR1 reads KGHDR; CDR2 reads SFDVKD. CDR3 residues: CATSDSFTSGLYNEQFF.

This chain links TRBV20-1 with TRBJ2-5; TCRdb outputs TRBD2, but without DNA this stays unchecked. This CDR3 is built from 16 residues. Germline CDR1 is DFQATT and CDR2 is SNEGSKA (reference sequence). CDR3 in amino acids: CSARAPRGLSRETQYF.

The V gene is TRBV19, the J gene TRBJ1-1. This CDR3 has 12 residues. In germline, CDR1 is LNHDA, CDR2 SQIVND (reference sequence). CDR3: CASTFGGTEAFF.